This T cell receptor (beta chain) is drawn from a study of CXCR3-negative and CXCR3-positive naive CD8 T cells. Study observations and caveats: Hydrophobicity was higher for TRB CDR3s found in CXCR3-positive naive cells than in CXCR3-negative naive cells.

The CDR3 is made up of 16 amino acids. The germline V gene encodes CDR1 MNHEY and CDR2 SVGAGI. This clonotype registers medium-sized by frequency. No antigen is known for it. The authors prepared UMI-labeled TRB cDNA libraries by 5' RACE. TCRdb re-called the 5' RACE reads and shows each CDR3 protein once, DNA omitted. The sample data list 8,200 or so distinct CDR3 sequences. The sequencing sample was made of naive CXCR3+ CD8+ T cells from blood. Subset given: CD45RO-CCR7+CD27+CD95- naive CD8+ T cells expressing CXCR3 (TNR3+). The V gene is TRBV6-5, the J gene TRBJ2-1; the D call of TRBD2 rests on TCRdb alone, since no DNA is present to check it. The source of this sequence is a human donor in good health. Some clones in this sample may be carry-over from other donors' samples. CDR3 sequence: CASSFGTSGRVNEQFF.